This T cell receptor (beta chain) was identified in a study of identical twins. Findings and caveats of the study: The more abundant beta clonotypes in cord blood had fewer insertions, and memory repertoires did not show this.

With regard to this clonotype: Its antigen is unknown.

V shed 8 bases, J shed 6 bases, and the junction held 7 bases outside the gene matches. This CDR3 contains 12 residues. The germline V gene encodes CDR1 MNHNY and CDR2 SVGAGI (reference sequence). Only healthy Caucasians were enrolled as donors. TCRdb used MiXCR to reprocess the 5' RACE reads, holding one entry per CDR3 protein. The repertoire has approximately 210,000 distinct CDR3 sequences, over 5.5% of them found once; the top ten carry 13% to 15%. The same data also went into a second study, on T cells expressing NK-cell markers. In that study: The share of CD8+ T cells held by dominant NKG2C+ clonotypes was about 1.0-8% in several donors. These same clonotypes (in a few donors) also led the CD3+CD56-NKG2C+ fraction.

The chain combines TRBV6-6 with TRBJ2-7; 7 nucleotides agree with TRBD1. The sample was CD8+ T cells sorted from blood. The clonotype comes from a woman younger than 35 in good health. The CDR3 coding sequence is TGTGCCAGCCGACAGGGAGTAGGCGAGCAGTACTTC. It is translated as CASRQGVGEQYF.